This entry is about one T cell receptor beta chain. This entry belongs to a study of T cells in tuberculosis. Time point of the sample: new active TB diagnosis, blood taken before or within 7 days of starting treatment. This CDR3 is 16 amino acids long. Between the trimmed V and J ends, which lost 5 bases and 0 bases, there was a span of 16 bases. Germline assignment: CDR1 MNHEY and CDR2 SMNVEV (reference sequence). The method was immunoSEQ multiplex PCR; TCRdb's version includes in-frame clones alone and lacks a portion of them. In the table there are 40,000 or so clones, 94% of which are singletons.

The chain links TRBV27 to TRBJ2-5; TRBD1 is a possible D gene (6 bases). This clonotype was sampled from an adult with tuberculosis. The sequences come from PBMCs, collected at tuberculosis diagnosis. The CDR3 DNA sequence: TGTGCCAGCAGTGCCTCACAGGGAAATCACCAAGAGACCCAGTACTTC. Amino acids: CASSASQGNHQETQYF.